Shown below are 20 T cell receptor beta chains from a single sample sequenced in a study of cytomegalovirus exposure and HLA in healthy donors. The PCR made use of 60 Vbeta and 13 Jbeta primers. Produced via immunoSEQ multiplex PCR; TCRdb's table is partial and in-frame only. The data show some 150,000 clones, with around 69% seen just once and 1.3% to 1.5% held by the top ten. Sequences were obtained from PBMCs. The receptors derive from a man aged 55-75 years in good health and CMV-seronegative.

Here the CDR3 DNA reads TGTGCCAGCAGTCTAGGGACAGGCGGTAATTCACCCCTCCACTTT. Its translation: CASSLGTGGNSPLHF. The V and J genes are TRBV27 and TRBJ1-6, with 8 positions matching TRBD1. The V gene end was trimmed by 5 bases and the J gene end by 6 bases; junction bases not matched to a gene: 6. Germline CDR1 is MNHEY and CDR2 is SMNVEV (reference sequence). The CDR3 totals 15 residues.

To note about this clone: At one end the junction does not follow the germline gene, possibly because of a read error. This rearrangement joins TRBV5-6 to TRBJ1-2; 7 bases agree with TRBD1. This CDR3 contains 15 residues. Per germline, CDR1 SGHDT and CDR2 YYEEEE. The DNA for the CDR3 is TGTGCCAGCAGCTTGGCCGGACAGGCGAACTATGGCTATACCTTC. It codes for CASSLAGQANYGYTF.

CDR3 DNA sequence: TGCGCCAGCCAGCCTAGCGGGAACTACAATGAGCAGTTCTTC. Amino acid sequence: CASQPSGNYNEQFF. V is TRBV10-1 and J is TRBJ2-1; 9 bases align to TRBD2. This CDR3 spans 14 amino acids. Germline CDR1 reads WNHNN; CDR2 reads SYGVQD (reference sequence). J lost 3 bases, V lost 8 bases, and 5 bases had no gene match.

The chain joins TRBV28 to TRBJ2-5; no definite D call. Germline V gene data show CDR1 as MDHEN and CDR2 as SYDVKM. The CDR3 contains 14 residues. The V end lost 2 bases, the J end lost 0 bases, and 7 bases lay between the germline ends. For the CDR3, the DNA is TGTGCCAGCAGTTTACGCAGGTACCAAGAGACCCAGTACTTC. It is translated as CASSLRRYQETQYF.

The V call is TRBV5-1, the J call TRBJ2-3; 7 bases match TRBD2. After removal of 7 bases from V and 0 bases from J, the junction contained 8 bases not matched to a gene. Germline V gene sequence: CDR1 SGHRS, CDR2 YFSETQ. The CDR3 loop spans 15 amino acids. CDR3 protein: CASHFWGGSTDTQYF. The CDR3 DNA sequence: TGCGCCAGCCACTTTTGGGGGGGAAGCACAGATACGCAGTATTTT.

The V gene is TRBV4-1, the J gene TRBJ2-1; perhaps TRBD2 as D (5 bases). V was trimmed by 4 bases and J by 8 bases, leaving 18 bases between them. This CDR3 comprises 15 residues. Germline V gene lookup returns CDR1 MGHRA and CDR2 YSYEKL. CDR3 bases: TGCGCCAGCAGCCTCATCGTGGGAGTCGAAGATGAGCAGTTCTTC. Its translation is CASSLIVGVEDEQFF.

This clone was observed a single time. V gene TRBV7-9 combines with J gene TRBJ1-2, with 7 bases identical to TRBD1. V shed 1 base and J 4 bases; nucleotides not matched to a gene: 3. Germline V lookup: CDR1 SEHNR, CDR2 FQNEAQ (reference sequence). This CDR3 region has 14 residues. CDR3 in DNA: TGTGCCAGCAGCTTAGGGACAGGCCGCTATGGCTACACCTTC. It specifies CASSLGTGRYGYTF. Combining the CDR3 with reference TRBV7-9 and TRBJ1-2 gives the whole variable domain DTGVSQNPRHKITKRGQNVTFRCDPISEHNRLYWYRQTLGQGPEFLTYFQNEAQLEKSRLLSDRFSAERPKGSFSTLEIQRTEQGDSAMYLCASSLGTGRYGYTFGSGTRLTVV.

The chain has TRBV5-1 and TRBJ2-1; D gene unclear. The CDR3 sequence is 13 residues long. From germline, CDR1 is SGHRS and CDR2 YFSETQ. V was shortened by 1 base and J by 4 bases, with 6 bases between the two germline ends. The DNA of the CDR3 is TGCGCCAGCAGCTTGTCCCAGTACAATGAGCAGTTCTTC. Translated, it gives CASSLSQYNEQFF.

The chain uses TRBV5-1 and TRBJ2-7, with 10 bases that match TRBD1. With 3 bases clipped from V and 7 bases from J, the junction kept 7 bases outside the gene matches. Germline values: CDR1 SGHRS, CDR2 YFSETQ. The CDR3 length is 14 residues. CDR3 region: CASSSGTGALEQYF. DNA of the CDR3: TGCGCCAGCAGCTCCGGGACAGGGGCCCTAGAGCAGTACTTC. Full variable domain (outside the CDR3, taken from reference TRBV5-1 and TRBJ2-7): KAGVTQTPRYLIKTRGQQVTLSCSPISGHRSVSWYQQTPGQGLQFLFEYFSETQRNKGNFPGRFSGRQFSNSRSEMNVSTLELGDSALYLCASSSGTGALEQYFGPGTRLTVT.

This chain links TRBV4-3 with TRBJ1-2; possible D gene TRBD1, 5 bases. V was cut by 0 bases and J by 1 base, with 15 bases left in between. The CDR3 length is 17 residues. Germline V lookup: CDR1 LGHNA, CDR2 YSLEER. The CDR3 sequence is CASSQDIDGGNNYGYTF. The DNA of the CDR3 is TGCGCCAGCAGCCAAGATATAGACGGGGGAAATAACTATGGCTACACCTTC.

The rearrangement uses TRBV19 and TRBJ2-5; TRBD1 aligns across 7 bases. V trimming: 5 bases; J trimming: 4 bases; junction bases outside the gene matches: 10. The CDR3 has 15 residues. Germline loops: CDR1 LNHDA, CDR2 SQIVND (reference sequence). CDR3 amino acids: CASSPGGTIGETQYF. As DNA, the CDR3 is TGTGCCAGTAGTCCAGGGGGTACTATTGGAGAGACCCAGTACTTC.

V and J are TRBV19 and TRBJ1-6, with TRBD1 matching 10 bases. Germline lookup yields CDR1 LNHDA and CDR2 SQIVND (reference sequence). V trimming: 5 bases; J trimming: 7 bases; junction bases outside the gene matches: 8. The CDR3 contains 16 residues. This CDR3 reads CASSYRQGAINSPLHF. CDR3 nucleotide sequence: TGTGCCAGTAGTTACCGACAGGGGGCCATCAATTCACCCCTCCACTTT.

This clone was picked up a small number of times. The chain carries TRBV5-8 and TRBJ2-6; D gene unclear. V was trimmed by 6 bases and J by 2 bases, leaving 12 bases between them. Germline V lookup: CDR1 SGHTS, CDR2 YDEGEE. The CDR3 has 15 amino acids. CDR3 sequence reads: CASTLGRPGANVLTF. Here the CDR3 DNA reads TGTGCCAGCACCCTAGGTCGGCCTGGGGCCAACGTCCTGACTTTC. Drawing the rest from reference TRBV5-8 and TRBJ2-6, the complete variable domain is EAGVTQSPTHLIKTRGQQATLRCSPISGHTSVYWYQQALGLGLQFLLWYDEGEERNRGNFPPRFSGRQFPNYSSELNVNALELEDSALYLCASTLGRPGANVLTFGAGSRLTVL.

The rearrangement joins TRBV2 to TRBJ1-4, with 8 bases identical to TRBD1. Germline V lookup: CDR1 SNHLY, CDR2 FYNNEI. This CDR3 has 16 residues. Germline trimming cut 6 bases from V and 6 bases from J; bases unmatched to any gene: 12. This chain's CDR3 is CASSSRIGTGDEKLFF. Here the CDR3 DNA reads TGTGCCAGCAGCTCTCGAATCGGGACAGGCGATGAAAAACTGTTTTTT.

The chain has TRBV27 and TRBJ2-7; the D gene is possibly TRBD1 (6 bases). Trimming left V 5 bases short and J 0 bases short, with 14 bases between. Germline values: CDR1 MNHEY, CDR2 SMNVEV (reference sequence). The CDR3 is made up of 15 amino acids. CDR3 residues: CASSLRDTSSYEQYF. CDR3 coding DNA: TGTGCCAGCAGTCTCCGGGACACCAGCTCCTACGAGCAGTACTTC.

The chain has TRBV28 and TRBJ2-2; 9 nucleotides agree with TRBD1. This CDR3 region has 18 residues. Germline V gene sequence: CDR1 MDHEN, CDR2 SYDVKM. J lost 6 bases, V lost 3 bases, and 14 bases had no gene match. DNA of the CDR3: TGTGCCAGCAGTTTTCCCCCCCTAGGACAGGGGAGCGCCGGGGAGCTGTTTTTT. The encoded protein is CASSFPPLGQGSAGELFF.

This clone was recorded once. The V and J genes are TRBV6-6 and TRBJ1-5; D is perhaps TRBD1 (6 bases). V was pared by 6 bases and J by 4 bases, with 16 bases between. The CDR3 covers 15 residues. The germline CDR1 and CDR2 sequences are MNHNY and SVGAGI (reference sequence). CDR3 in amino acids: CASSQGTNYNQPQHF. As DNA, the CDR3 is TGTGCCAGCAGCCAAGGGACAAACTATAATCAGCCCCAGCATTTT.

Remarks on this clone: Other nucleotide sequences in the sample specify the same CDR3. The chain joins TRBV6-1 to TRBJ2-5; D unclear. TRBJ2-7 matches the DNA end more closely, so the J call is doubtful. Germline V gene lookup returns CDR1 MNHNS and CDR2 SASEGT. This CDR3 spans 11 amino acids. CDR3 protein: CASSEGYEQYF. The CDR3 nucleotides are TGTGCCAGCAGTGAAGGTTACGAGCAGTACTTC.

The chain is built from TRBV7-2 and TRBJ2-2; D call uncertain. The CDR3 runs 14 residues. Germline loops: CDR1 SGHTA, CDR2 FQGNSA. V lost 5 bases and J lost 2, with 9 bases in between. CDR3 amino acids: CASSPQVNTGELFF. Here the CDR3 DNA reads TGTGCCAGCAGCCCTCAGGTTAACACCGGGGAGCTGTTTTTT. Full variable domain (rest looked up from reference TRBV7-2 and TRBJ2-2): GAGVSQSPSNKVTEKGKDVELRCDPISGHTALYWYRQSLGQGLEFLIYFQGNSAPDKSGLPSDRFSAERTGGSVSTLTIQRTQQEDSAVYLCASSPQVNTGELFFGEGSRLTVL.

This clone has a single count. The chain is built from TRBV6-5 and TRBJ2-7; TRBD2 matches at 12 bases. This CDR3 is built from 14 residues. V was pared by 5 bases and J by 4 bases, with 3 bases of the junction left unmatched. CDR1 is MNHEY and CDR2 is SVGAGI in the germline V gene. The CDR3 here is CASSPTSGRYEQYF. As DNA, the CDR3 is TGTGCCAGCAGTCCCACTAGCGGGAGGTACGAGCAGTACTTC.